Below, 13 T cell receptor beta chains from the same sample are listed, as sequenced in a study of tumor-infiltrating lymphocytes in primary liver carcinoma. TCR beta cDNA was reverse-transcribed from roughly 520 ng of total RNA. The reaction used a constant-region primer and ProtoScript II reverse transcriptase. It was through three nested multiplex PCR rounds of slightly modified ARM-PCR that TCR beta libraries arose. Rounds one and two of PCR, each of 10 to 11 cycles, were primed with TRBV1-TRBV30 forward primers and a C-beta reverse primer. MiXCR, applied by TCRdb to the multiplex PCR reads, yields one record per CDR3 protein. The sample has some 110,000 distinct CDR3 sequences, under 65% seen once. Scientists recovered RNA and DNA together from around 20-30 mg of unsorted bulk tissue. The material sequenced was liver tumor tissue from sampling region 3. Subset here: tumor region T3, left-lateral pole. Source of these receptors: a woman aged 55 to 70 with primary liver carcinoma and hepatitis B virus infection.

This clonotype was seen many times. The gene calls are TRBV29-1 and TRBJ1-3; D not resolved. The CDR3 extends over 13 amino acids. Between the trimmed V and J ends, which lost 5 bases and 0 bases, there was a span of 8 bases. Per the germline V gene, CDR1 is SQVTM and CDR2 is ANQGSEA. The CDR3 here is CSVKLGSGNTIYF. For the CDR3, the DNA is TGCAGCGTTAAGCTGGGCTCTGGAAACACCATATATTTT.

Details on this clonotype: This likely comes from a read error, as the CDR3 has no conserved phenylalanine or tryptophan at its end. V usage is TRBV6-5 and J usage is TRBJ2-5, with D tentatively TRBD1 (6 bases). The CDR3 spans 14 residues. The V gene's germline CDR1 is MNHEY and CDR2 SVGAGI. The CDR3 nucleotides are TGTGCTAGCAGCCTTTGGACAGCCAAAGAGACCCAGTACTCC. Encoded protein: CASSLWTAKETQYS.

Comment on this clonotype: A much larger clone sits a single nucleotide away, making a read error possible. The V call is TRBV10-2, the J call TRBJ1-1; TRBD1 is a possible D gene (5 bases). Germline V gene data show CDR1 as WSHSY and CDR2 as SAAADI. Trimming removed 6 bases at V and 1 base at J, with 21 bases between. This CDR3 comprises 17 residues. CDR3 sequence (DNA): TGCGCCAGCAGGGGGGGAGTGCTTGCACTACCGAACACTGAAGCTTTCTTT. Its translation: CASRGGVLALPNTEAFF.

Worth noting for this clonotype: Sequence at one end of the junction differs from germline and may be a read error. The chain's CDR3 is CASSPGTRGNYEQYF. The CDR3 coding sequence is TGTGCTAGCAGTCCCGGGACAAGGGGCAACTACGAGCAGTACTTC. This rearrangement joins TRBV11-3 to TRBJ2-7; tentatively, D is TRBD1 (6 bases). Germline lookup yields CDR1 SGHNT and CDR2 YENEEA. The CDR3 extends over 15 amino acids.

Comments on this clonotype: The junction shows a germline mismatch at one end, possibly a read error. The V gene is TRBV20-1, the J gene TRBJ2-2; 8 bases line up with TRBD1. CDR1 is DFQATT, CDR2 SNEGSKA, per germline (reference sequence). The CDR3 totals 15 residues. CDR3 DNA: TGCAGTGCTCTCACGAGACAGGGGAACATCGGGGAGCTGTTTTTT. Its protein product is CSALTRQGNIGELFF.

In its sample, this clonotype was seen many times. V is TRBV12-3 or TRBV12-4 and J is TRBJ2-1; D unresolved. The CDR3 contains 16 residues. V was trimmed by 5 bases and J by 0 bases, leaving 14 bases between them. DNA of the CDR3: TGTGCCAGCAGTCGAGCCCGGCGGAGCTCCTACAATGAGCAGTTCTTC. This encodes CASSRARRSSYNEQFF.

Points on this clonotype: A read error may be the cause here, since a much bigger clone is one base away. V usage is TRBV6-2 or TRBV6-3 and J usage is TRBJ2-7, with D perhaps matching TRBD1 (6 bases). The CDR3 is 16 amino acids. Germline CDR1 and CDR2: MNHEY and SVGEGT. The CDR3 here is CANSYIWGLSSYEQYF. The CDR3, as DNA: TGTGCCAACAGTTACATTTGGGGGCTGAGCTCCTACGAGCAGTACTTC.

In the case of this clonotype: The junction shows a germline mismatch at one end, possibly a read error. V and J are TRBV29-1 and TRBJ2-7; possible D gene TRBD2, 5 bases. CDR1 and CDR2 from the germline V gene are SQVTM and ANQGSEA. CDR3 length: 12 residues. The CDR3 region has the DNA TGTAGCGTTGGAGAGCCCCGCTACGAGCAGTACTTC. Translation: CSVGEPRYEQYF.

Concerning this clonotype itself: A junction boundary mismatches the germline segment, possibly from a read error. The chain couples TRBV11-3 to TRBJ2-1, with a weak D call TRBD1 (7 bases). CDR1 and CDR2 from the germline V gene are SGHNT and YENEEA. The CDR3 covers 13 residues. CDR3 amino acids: CVSRGAGYIEQFF. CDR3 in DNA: TGTGTCAGCAGGGGGGCCGGGTACATTGAGCAATTCTTC.

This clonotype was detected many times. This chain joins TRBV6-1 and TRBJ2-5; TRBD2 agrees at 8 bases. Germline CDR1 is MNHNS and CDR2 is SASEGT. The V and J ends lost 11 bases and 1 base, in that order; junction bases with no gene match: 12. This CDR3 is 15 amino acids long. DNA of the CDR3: TGTGCCCTCGGGCCCCAAAGCGGGAGCCAAGAGACCCAGTACTTC. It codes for CALGPQSGSQETQYF.

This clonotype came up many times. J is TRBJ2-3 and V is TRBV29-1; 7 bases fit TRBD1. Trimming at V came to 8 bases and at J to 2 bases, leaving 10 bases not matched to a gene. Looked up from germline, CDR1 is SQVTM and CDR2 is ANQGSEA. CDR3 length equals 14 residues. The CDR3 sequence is CSLLGDRDTDTQYF. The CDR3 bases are TGCAGCCTTCTGGGGGACAGAGACACAGATACGCAGTATTTT.

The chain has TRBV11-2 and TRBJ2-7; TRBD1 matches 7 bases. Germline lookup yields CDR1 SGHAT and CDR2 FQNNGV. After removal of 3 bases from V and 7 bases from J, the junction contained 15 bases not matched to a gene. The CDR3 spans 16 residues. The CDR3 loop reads CASSFGRGGEFEEQYF. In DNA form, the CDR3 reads TGTGCCAGCAGCTTTGGGAGAGGGGGCGAATTCGAAGAGCAGTACTTC.

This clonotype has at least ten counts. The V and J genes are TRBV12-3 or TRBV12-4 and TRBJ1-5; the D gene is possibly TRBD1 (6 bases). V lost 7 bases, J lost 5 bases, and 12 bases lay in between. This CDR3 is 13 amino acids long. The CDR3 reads CASTDRTDQPQHF. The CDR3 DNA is TGTGCCAGCACCGACAGGACAGATCAGCCCCAGCATTTT.